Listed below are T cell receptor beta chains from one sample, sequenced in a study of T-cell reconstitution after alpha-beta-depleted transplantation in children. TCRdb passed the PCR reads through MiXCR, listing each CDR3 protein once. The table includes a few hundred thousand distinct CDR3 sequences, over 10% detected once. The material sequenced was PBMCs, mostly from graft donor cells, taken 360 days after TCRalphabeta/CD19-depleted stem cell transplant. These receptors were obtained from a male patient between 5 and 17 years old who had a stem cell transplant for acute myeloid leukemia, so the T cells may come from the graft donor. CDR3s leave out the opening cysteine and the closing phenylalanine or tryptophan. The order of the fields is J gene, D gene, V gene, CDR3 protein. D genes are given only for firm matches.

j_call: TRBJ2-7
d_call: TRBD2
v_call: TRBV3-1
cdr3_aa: ASSPGGTSGRTYEQY

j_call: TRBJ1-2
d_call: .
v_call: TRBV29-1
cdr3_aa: STRIANGYT

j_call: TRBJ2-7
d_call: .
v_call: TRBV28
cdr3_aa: ASSADSLSEQY

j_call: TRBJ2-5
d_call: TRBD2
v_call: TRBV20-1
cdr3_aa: SARDFAGVGETQY

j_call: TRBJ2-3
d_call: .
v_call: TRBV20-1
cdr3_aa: SARDRGRDTQY

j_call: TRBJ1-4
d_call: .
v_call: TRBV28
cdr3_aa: ASIPERAPRGEKLF

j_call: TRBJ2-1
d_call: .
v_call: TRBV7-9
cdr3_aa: ASTWTHEYEQF

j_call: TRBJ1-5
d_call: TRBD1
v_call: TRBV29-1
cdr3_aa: SVADRGGQPQH

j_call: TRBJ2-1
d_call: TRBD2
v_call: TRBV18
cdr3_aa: ASSPSGRRDNEQF

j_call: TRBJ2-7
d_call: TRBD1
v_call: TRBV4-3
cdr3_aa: ASSQITDRAGEQY

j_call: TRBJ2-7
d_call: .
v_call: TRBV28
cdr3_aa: ASTLTRPGVEQY

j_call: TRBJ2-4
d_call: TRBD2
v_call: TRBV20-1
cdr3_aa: SATGLAGVRNIQY

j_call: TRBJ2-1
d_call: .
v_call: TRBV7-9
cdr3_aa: ASSVDSNNEQF

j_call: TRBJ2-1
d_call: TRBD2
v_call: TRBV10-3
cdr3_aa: AIGLASGRPYNEQF

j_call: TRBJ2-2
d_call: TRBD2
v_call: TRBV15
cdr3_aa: ATSRLADTGELF

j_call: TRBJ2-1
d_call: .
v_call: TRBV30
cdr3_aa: AWSPGADYNEQF

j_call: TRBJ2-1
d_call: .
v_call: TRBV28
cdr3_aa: ASSRINRGEQF

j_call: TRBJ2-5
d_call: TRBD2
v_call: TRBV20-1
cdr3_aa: SARDLLVGLAGSGQY

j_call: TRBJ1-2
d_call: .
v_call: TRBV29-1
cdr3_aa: SVALNYGYT

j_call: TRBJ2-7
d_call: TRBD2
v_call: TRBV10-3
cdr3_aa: AISESGGTSSYEQY

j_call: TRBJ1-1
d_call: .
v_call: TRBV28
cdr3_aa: ASLGGGTEAF

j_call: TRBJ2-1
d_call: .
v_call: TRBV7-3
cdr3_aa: ASSFGDALGYNEQF

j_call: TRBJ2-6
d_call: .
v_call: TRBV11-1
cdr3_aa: ASSPKPLFYWGAGANVLT

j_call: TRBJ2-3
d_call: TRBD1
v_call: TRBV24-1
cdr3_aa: ATSDLHGTGADTQY

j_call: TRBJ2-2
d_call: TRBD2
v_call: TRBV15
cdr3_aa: ATSGVAGGQDTGELF

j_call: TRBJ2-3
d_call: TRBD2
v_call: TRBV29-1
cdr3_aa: SVEVISMGLVPRDTQY

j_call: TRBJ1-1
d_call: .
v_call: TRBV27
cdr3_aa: ASRSQYLQVKTEAF

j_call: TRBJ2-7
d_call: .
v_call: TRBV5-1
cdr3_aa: ASSLAPGASYEQY

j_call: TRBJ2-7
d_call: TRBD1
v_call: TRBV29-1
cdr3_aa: SVPYRGSEQY

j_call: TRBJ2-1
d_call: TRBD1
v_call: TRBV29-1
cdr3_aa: SVAGTVYNEQF

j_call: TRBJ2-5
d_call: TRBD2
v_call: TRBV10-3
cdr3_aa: ATSWRSGEGETQY

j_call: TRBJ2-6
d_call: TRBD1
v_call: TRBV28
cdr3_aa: ASSPGQLPSGANVLT

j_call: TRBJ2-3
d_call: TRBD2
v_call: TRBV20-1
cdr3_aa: SASPLAGGADTQY

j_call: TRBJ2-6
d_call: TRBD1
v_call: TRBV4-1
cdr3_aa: ASSQISPGGGAGANVLT

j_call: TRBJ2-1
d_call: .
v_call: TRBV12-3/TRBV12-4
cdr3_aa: ASSPSRGGSV

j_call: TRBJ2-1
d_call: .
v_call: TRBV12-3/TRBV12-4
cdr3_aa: ASSPQAAGLSNEQF

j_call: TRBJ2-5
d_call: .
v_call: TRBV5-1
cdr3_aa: ASSLKEETQY

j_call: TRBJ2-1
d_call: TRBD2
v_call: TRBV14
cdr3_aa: ASSQDRRLAGGIPHNEQF

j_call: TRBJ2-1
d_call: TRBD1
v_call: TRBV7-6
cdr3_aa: ASSLTTGTYNEQF

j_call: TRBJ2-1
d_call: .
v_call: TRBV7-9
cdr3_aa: ASRGGGGRSEQF

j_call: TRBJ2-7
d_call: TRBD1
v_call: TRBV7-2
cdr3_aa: ASSPPGTGIEQY

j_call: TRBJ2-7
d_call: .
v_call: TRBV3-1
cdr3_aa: ASSQGSFEQY

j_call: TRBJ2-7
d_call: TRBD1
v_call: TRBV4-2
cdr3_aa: ASSQFRQGSYEQY

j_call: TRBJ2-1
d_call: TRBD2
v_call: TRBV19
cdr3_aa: ASSIEGLAGGYNEQF

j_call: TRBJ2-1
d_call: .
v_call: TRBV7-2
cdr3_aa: ASSLGAHSSYNEQF

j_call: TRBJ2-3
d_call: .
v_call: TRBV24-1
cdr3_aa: ATSDFPRDTQY

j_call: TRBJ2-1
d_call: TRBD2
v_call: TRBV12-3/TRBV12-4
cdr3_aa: ASSLAGSGSGNEQF

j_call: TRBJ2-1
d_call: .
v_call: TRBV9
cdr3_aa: ASSGRLNEQF

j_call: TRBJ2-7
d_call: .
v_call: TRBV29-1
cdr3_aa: STSQGVGYEQY

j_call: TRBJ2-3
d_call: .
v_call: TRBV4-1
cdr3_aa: ASSQRKEAGTDTQY

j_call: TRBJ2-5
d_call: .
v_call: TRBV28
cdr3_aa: ASREGPAPQETQY